A selection of T cell receptor beta chains follows, all from one sample in a study of CXCR3-negative and CXCR3-positive naive CD8 T cells. TCRdb re-called the 5' RACE reads, yielding one record per CDR3 amino acid sequence without DNA. In total, the table holds fewer than 95,000 distinct CDR3 sequences. Sequenced material: naive CXCR3- CD8+ T cells from blood. These receptors were collected from a human donor in good health. Some clones in this sample may be carry-over from other donors' samples. Both conserved end residues are part of each CDR3. Fields, in order: V gene, J gene, clone size, CDR3 protein. The listing skips clone size in some rows; elsewhere it reads once, few, many or a size class.

TRBV5-1,TRBJ2-3,NA,CASKRGGPDTQYF
TRBV7-9,TRBJ2-4,NA,CASSRQILAKNIQYF
TRBV12-3/TRBV12-4,TRBJ2-1,NA,CASSLAGEIRGGNEQFF
TRBV20-1,TRBJ2-7,NA,CSARFPKAGGNYEQYF
TRBV7-6,TRBJ1-1,NA,CASSPGQGNNEAFF
TRBV6-6,TRBJ2-7,NA,CAVGQATYEQYF
TRBV7-9,TRBJ2-5,NA,CASSYEGAGETQYF
TRBV21-1,TRBJ2-2,NA,CASSKWHFWDRDTGELFF
TRBV6-2/TRBV6-3,TRBJ2-7,NA,CASSYLPSGEQYF
TRBV10-1,TRBJ1-2,medium-sized,CACHRDSNYGYTF
TRBV7-9,TRBJ1-2,NA,CASSFIGVFGYTF
TRBV7-3,TRBJ1-1,NA,CASSSTDSNTEAFF
TRBV7-9,TRBJ1-1,NA,CASSGVENTEAFF
TRBV7-2,TRBJ2-7,NA,CASSPRGREQYF
TRBV10-3,TRBJ2-1,NA,CAISEEGGIVEQFF
TRBV28,TRBJ1-2,NA,CASSNHREYGYTF
TRBV28,TRBJ1-1,NA,CASSFGAVNTEAFF